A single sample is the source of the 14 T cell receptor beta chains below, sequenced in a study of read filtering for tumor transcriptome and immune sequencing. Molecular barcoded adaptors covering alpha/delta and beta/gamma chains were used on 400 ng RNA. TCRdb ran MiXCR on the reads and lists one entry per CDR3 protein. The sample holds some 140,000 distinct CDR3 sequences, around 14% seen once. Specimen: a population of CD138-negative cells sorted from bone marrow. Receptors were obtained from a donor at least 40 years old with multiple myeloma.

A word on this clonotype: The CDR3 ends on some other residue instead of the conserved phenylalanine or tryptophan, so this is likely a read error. This CDR3 reads CASRTGTLNEAFI. The CDR3 DNA reads TGTGCCAGCAGGACCGGGACACTAAATGAAGCTTTCATT. This rearrangement joins TRBV7-9 to TRBJ1-1; TRBD1 might be the D (6 bases). Deletions cut 6 bases from V and 7 bases from J, with 15 bases between. The CDR3 length is 13 residues. Germline CDR1 and CDR2: SEHNR and FQNEAQ (reference sequence).

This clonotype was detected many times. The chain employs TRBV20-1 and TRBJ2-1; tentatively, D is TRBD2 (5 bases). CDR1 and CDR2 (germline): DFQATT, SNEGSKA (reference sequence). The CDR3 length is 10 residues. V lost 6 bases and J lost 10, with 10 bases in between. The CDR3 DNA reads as TGCAGTGCCGGAGGCGTAGAGCAGTTCTTC. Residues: CSAGGVEQFF.

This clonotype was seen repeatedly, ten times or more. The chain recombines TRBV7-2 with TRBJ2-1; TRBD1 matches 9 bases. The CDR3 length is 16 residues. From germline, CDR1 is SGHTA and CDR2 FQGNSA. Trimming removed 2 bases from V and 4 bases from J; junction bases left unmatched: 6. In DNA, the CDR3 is TGTGCCAGCAGCTTAATGTTGGGACAGGGATACAATGAGCAGTTCTTC. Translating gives CASSLMLGQGYNEQFF.

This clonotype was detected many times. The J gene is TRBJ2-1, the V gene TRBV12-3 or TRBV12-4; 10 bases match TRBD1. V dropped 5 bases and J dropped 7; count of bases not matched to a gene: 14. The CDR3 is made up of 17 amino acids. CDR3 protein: CASSRPLGQGNVNEQFF. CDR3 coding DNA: TGTGCCAGCAGTCGCCCGTTGGGACAGGGGAATGTAAATGAGCAGTTCTTC.

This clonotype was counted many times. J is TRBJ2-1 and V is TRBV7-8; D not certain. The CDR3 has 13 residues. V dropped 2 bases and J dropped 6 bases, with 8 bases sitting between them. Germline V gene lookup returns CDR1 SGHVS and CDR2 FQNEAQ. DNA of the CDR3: TGTGCCAGCAGCTTATCCAGATTCAATGAGCAGTTCTTC. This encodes CASSLSRFNEQFF. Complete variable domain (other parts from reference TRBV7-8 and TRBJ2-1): GAGVSQSPRYKVAKRGQDVALRCDPISGHVSLFWYQQALGQGPEFLTYFQNEAQLDKSGLPSDRFFAERPEGSVSTLKIQRTQQEDSAVYLCASSLSRFNEQFFGPGTRLTVL.

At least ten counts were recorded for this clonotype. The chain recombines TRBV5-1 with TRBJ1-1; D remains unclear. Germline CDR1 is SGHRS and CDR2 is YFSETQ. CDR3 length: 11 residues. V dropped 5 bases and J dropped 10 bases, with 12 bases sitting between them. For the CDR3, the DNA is TGCGCCAGCAGAGCGGGAAATGCAGCTTTCTTT. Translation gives CASRAGNAAFF.

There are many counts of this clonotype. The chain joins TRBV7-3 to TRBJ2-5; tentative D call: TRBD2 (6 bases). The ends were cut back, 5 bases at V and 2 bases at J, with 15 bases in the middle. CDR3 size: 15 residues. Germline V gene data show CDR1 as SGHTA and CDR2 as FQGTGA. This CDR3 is CASSLQPGTQETQYF. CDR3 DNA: TGTGCCAGCAGCCTTCAGCCTGGGACTCAAGAGACCCAGTACTTC.

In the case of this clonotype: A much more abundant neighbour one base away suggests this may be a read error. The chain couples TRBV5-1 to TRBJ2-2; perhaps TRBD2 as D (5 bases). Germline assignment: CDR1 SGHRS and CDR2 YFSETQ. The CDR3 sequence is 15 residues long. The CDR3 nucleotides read TGCGCCAGCAGCGAAGACGGGTCGAACACCGGGGAGCTGTCTTTT. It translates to CASSEDGSNTGELSF.

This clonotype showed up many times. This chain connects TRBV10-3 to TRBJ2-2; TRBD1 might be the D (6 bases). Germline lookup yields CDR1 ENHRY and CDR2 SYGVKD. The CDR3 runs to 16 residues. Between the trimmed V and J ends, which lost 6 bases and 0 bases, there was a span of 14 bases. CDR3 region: CAIREFGQTNTGELFF. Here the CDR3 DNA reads TGTGCCATCAGAGAATTTGGACAGACGAACACCGGGGAGCTGTTTTTT.

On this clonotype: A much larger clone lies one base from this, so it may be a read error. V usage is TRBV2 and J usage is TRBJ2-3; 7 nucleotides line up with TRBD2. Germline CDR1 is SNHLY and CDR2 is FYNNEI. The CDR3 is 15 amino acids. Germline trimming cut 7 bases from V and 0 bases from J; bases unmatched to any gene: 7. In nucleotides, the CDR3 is TGTGCCAGCATTGGGAGGGGACCTAGCACAGATACGCAGTATTTT. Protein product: CASIGRGPSTDTQYF.

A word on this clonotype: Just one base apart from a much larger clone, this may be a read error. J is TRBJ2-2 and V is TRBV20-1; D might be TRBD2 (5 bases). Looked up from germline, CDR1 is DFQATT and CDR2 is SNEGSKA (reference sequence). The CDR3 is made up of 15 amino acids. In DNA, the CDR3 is TGCAGTGCTAAAAGGCTAGCCCTGAACACTGGGGAGCTGTCTTTT. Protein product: CSAKRLALNTGELSF.

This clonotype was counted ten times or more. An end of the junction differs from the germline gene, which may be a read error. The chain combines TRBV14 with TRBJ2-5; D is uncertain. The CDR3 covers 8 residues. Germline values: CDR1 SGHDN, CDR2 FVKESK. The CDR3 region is CASIISTF. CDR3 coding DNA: TGTGCCAGCATAATCTCAACCTTC.

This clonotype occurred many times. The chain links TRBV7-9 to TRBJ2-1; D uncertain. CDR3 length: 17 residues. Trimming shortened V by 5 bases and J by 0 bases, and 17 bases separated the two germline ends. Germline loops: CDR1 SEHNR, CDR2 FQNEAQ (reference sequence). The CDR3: CASSPRLPSSSYNEQFF. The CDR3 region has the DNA TGTGCCAGCAGCCCCCGACTTCCCTCGAGCTCCTACAATGAGCAGTTCTTC.

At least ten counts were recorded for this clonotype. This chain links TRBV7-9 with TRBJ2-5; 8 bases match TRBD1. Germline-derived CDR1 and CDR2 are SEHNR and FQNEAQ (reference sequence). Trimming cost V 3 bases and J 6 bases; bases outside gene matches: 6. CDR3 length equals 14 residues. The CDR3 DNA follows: TGTGCCAGCAGCTTGCGACAGGGGTTGAAGACCCAGTACTTC. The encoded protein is CASSLRQGLKTQYF.